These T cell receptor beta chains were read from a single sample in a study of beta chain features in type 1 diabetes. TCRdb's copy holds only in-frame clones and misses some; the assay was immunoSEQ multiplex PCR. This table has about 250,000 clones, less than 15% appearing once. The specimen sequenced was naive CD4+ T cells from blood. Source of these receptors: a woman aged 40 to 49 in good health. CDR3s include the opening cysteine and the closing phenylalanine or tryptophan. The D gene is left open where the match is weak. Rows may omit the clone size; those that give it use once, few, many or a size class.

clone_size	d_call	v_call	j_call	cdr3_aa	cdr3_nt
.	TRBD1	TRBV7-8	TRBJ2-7	CASSRDRGPYEQYF	TGTGCCAGCAGCCGGGACAGGGGGCCCTACGAGCAGTACTTC
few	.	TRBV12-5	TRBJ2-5	CASGLVRSSGWAQYF	TGTGCTAGTGGTTTGGTAAGGAGCTCCGGGTGGGCCCAGTACTTC
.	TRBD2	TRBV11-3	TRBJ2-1	CASSLDPGRGGRNEQFF	TGTGCCAGCAGCTTAGATCCGGGGCGGGGGGGCAGGAATGAGCAGTTCTTC
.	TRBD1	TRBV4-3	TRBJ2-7	CASSTTSDRGSYEQYF	TGCGCCAGCAGCACAACCTCGGACAGGGGTTCCTACGAGCAGTACTTC
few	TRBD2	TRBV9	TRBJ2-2	CASSGIAGRGGELFF	TGTGCCAGCAGCGGGATAGCGGGGCGCGGCGGGGAGCTGTTTTTT
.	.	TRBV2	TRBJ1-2	CARRGIRDYGYTF	TGTGCCAGACGGGGGATACGTGACTATGGCTACACCTTC
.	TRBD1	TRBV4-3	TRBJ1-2	CASSQDPGTGDYGYTF	TGCGCCAGCAGCCAAGACCCAGGGACAGGAGACTATGGCTACACCTTC
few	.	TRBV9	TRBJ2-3	CASSVGGVSTDTQYF	TGTGCCAGCAGCGTAGGGGGGGTGAGCACAGATACGCAGTATTTT
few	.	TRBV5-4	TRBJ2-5	CASSLAGSMGETQYF	TGTGCCAGCAGCTTGGCAGGGTCAATGGGGGAGACCCAGTACTTC
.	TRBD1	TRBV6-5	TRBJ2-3	CASSRRQGLGTQYF	TGTGCCAGCAGTCGACGACAGGGGCTGGGTACGCAGTATTTT
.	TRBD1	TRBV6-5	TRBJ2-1	CASSYSNRGTYNEQFF	TGTGCCAGCAGTTACTCGAACAGGGGAACCTACAATGAGCAGTTCTTC
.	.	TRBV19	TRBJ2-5	CASSQSEGGRETQYF	TGTGCCAGTAGTCAAAGCGAGGGTGGGCGAGAGACCCAGTACTTC
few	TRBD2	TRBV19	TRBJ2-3	CASSESGGYTDTQYF	TGTGCCAGTAGTGAGAGCGGGGGCTACACAGATACGCAGTATTTT
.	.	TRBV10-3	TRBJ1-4	CATGGFDEKLFF	TGTGCCACCGGGGGGTTCGATGAAAAACTGTTTTTT
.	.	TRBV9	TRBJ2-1	CASSGRAGEDEQFF	TGTGCCAGCAGCGGTCGGGCCGGGGAAGATGAGCAGTTCTTC
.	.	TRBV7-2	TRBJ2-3	CASSLGGQPTDTQYF	TGTGCCAGCAGCTTAGGGGGACAACCCACAGATACGCAGTATTTT
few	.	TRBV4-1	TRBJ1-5	CASSQPVSNQPQHF	TGCGCCAGCAGCCAACCGGTGAGCAATCAGCCCCAGCATTTT
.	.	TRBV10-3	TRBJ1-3	CATRDDLSGNTIYF	TGTGCCACACGGGATGACCTCTCTGGAAACACCATATATTTT
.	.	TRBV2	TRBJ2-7	CASSLLGPSYEQYF	TGTGCCAGCAGTCTCTTGGGCCCTTCCTACGAGCAGTACTTC
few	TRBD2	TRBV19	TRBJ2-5	CASSAGGPQETQYF	TGTGCCAGTAGCGCGGGGGGACCTCAAGAGACCCAGTACTTC
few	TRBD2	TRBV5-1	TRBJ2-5	CASSLAATSGAETQYF	TGCGCCAGCAGCTTGGCGGCGACTAGCGGAGCAGAGACCCAGTACTTC
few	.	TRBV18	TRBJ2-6	CASSPPNRKPSGANVLTF	TGTGCCAGCTCACCACCGAACAGAAAACCCTCTGGGGCCAACGTCCTGACTTTC
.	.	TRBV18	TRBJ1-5	CASSPPDSNQPQHF	TGTGCCAGCTCACCTCCAGATAGCAATCAGCCCCAGCATTTT
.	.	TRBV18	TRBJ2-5	CASSLETQYF	TGTGCCAGCTCCCTAGAGACCCAGTACTTC
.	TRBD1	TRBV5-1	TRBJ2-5	CASSALTGVLSKGETQYF	TGCGCCAGCAGCGCCCTGACAGGGGTGTTGAGTAAAGGAGAGACCCAGTACTTC
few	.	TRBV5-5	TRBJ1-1	CASSRPVGVNTEAFF	TGTGCCAGCAGCCGCCCCGTCGGGGTTAACACTGAAGCTTTCTTT
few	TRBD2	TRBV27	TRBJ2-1	CASSSGTSGGRGQFF	TGTGCCAGCAGTAGCGGGACTAGCGGGGGCCGGGGGCAGTTCTTC
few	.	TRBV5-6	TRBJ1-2	CASTYVNGGYGYTF	TGTGCCAGCACCTATGTGAACGGGGGCTATGGCTACACCTTC
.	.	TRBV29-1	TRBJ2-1	CSVGPGTSGARREFF	.
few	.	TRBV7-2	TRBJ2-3	CASSLAVATDTQYF	TGTGCCAGCAGCTTAGCGGTAGCGACAGATACGCAGTATTTT
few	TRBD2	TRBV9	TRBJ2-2	CASSVESSSGGPNTGELFF	TGTGCCAGCAGCGTAGAGTCCTCTAGCGGGGGCCCGAACACCGGGGAGCTGTTTTTT
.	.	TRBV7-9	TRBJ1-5	CASSLGRPRGVISQPQHF	TGTGCCAGCAGCTTAGGACGTCCCAGGGGTGTCATCAGTCAGCCCCAGCATTTT